The clone carrying this T cell receptor beta chain has just a few counts. No antigen is known for it. These data originate in a study of beta chain features in type 1 diabetes. Study-wide background: Patients were similar to healthy donors in age and gender (as well as in cell yields). Regarding the study as a whole: Patients with type 1 diabetes carried fewer insertions and had more deletions at their VDJ junctions.

CDR1 and CDR2 from the germline V gene are SGDLS and YYNGEE. V shed 2 bases, J shed 2 bases, and the junction held 5 bases outside the gene matches. The CDR3 totals 16 residues. Each of the CD4+ naive, central memory, regulatory and stem cell-like memory populations was sorted via CD45RO/CCR7/CD25/CD127/CD95/CD27. Expressed TCRB transcripts got sequenced, as all isolated RNA was reverse transcribed. Generated by immunoSEQ multiplex PCR, the TCRdb table keeps only in-frame clones and is missing some. The data show some 360,000 clones, with less than 20% seen just once and approximately 0.046% held by the top ten.

The sample comprised naive CD4+ T cells from blood. The chain carries TRBV9 and TRBJ2-5; the match to TRBD2 covers 11 bases. The TCR was taken from a woman under 30 in good health. The CDR3 DNA reads as TGTGCCAGCAGCGTTACTAGCGGGGGACAACAAGAGACCCAGTACTTC. Residues: CASSVTSGGQQETQYF. The full variable domain, in which reference TRBV9 and TRBJ2-5 provide the parts outside the CDR3, is DSGVTQTPKHLITATGQRVTLRCSPRSGDLSVYWYQQSLDQGLQFLIQYYNGEERAKGNILERFSAQQFPDLHSELNLSSLELGDSALYFCASSVTSGGQQETQYFGPGTRLLVL.